This TCR beta chain came from a study of blood T cell repertoires in COVID-19. Study overall: Sample material is recorded as cDNA or gDNA derived from T cells, B-cell-depleted T cells, or PBMCs.

The table came from immunoSEQ multiplex PCR; TCRdb's copy has only in-frame clones and leaves some out. This table has roughly 210,000 clones, 87% appearing once. Germline V gene sequence: CDR1 MDHEN, CDR2 SYDVKM. V dropped 6 bases and J dropped 8 bases, with 22 bases sitting between them. The CDR3 sequence is 15 residues long. The TCR originated in a man aged 30-40 years in a cohort exposed to, infected with or recovered from COVID-19 (not recorded which). The chain recombines TRBV28 with TRBJ1-2, with TRBD1 as a possible D gene (5 bases). The specimen sequenced was PBMCs or T cells enriched from blood (not recorded which). The CDR3 sequence: CASRGGDRGGTGYTF. DNA for the CDR3: TGTGCCAGCAGGGGGGGGGACCGGGGCGGCACCGGCTACACCTTC.